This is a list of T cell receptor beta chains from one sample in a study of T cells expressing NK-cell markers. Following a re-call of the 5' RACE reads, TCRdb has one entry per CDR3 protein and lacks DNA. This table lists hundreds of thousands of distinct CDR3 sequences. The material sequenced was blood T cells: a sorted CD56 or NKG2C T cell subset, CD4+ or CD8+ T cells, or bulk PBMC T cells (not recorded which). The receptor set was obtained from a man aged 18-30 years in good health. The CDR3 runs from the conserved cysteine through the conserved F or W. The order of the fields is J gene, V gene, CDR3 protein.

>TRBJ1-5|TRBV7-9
CSSSRGNFVGPQHF
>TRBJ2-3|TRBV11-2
CASSPGVTSTDTQYF
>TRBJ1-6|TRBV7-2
CASSFTFAAPLHF
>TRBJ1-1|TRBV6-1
CASSTPGQDNTEAFF
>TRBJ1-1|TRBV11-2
CASSLEGAAFF
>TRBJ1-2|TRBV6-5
CASTAWKGTGYGYTF
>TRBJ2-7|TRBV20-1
CSARSVAVSYEQYF
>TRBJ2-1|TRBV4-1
CASSDRDRADNEQFF
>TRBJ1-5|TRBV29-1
CSVRGTPFQPQHF
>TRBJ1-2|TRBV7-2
CASSSPGQGGNLFGYTF
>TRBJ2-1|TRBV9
CASSPSRLVHEQFF
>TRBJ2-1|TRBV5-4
CASSWELAGVTSHNEQFF
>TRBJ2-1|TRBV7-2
CASSFQGGLPPNEQFF
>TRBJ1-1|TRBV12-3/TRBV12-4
CASSFRTGPNTEAFF
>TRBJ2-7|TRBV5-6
CASSLIFEGAGLISYEQYF
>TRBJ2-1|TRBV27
CASGLAEYNEQFF
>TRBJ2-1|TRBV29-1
CSAAPALNEQFF
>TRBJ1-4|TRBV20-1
CSASPAREEKLFF
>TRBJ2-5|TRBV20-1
CSGMAAPEMETQYF
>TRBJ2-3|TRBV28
CASSLGAIEKTQYF
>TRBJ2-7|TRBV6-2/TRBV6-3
CASSSGLAGRNEQYF
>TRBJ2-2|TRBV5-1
CASSSDSAANTGELFF
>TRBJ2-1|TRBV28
CASGRTGAYNEQFF
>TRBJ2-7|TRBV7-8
CASRGGGYSYEQYF
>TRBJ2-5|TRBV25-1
CASSPGFPEETQYF
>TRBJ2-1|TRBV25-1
CASSEYNRNEQFF
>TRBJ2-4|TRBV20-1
CSADPSTKNIQYF
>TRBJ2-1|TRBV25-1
CASSDSPNEQFF
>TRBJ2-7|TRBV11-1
CASSLGGTDYEQYF
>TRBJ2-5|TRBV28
CASSWDGEQGALWETQYF
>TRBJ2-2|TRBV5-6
CASSLRAWRITGELFF
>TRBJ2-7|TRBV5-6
CASRPAGRNEQYF
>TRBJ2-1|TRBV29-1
CSVASAGGGGEQFF
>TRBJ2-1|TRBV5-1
CASSRRGGSNEQFF
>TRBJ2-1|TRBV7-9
CASWTSGSIHNEQFF
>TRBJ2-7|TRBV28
CASSLYSGSQYF
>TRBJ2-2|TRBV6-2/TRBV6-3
CASSYSPARTGVNTGELFF
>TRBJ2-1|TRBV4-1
CASSPLGTRQFF
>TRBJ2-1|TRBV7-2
CASSPPRTSNEQFF
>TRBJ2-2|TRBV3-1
CASSPQVNGELFF